This T cell receptor (beta chain) comes out of a study of T cells in Graves' hyperthyroidism and ophthalmopathy (dated by TCRdb to about 2019). The study in broad terms: Peripheral blood was collected at initial diagnosis, before any treatment. A discovery cohort of roughly 96 patients, 43 with Graves' ophthalmopathy and 57 with stable Graves' hyperthyroidism, was used to find distinguishing TCR V-J signatures. Prospective prediction of ophthalmopathy was tested in an independent validation cohort consisting of 18 hyperthyroidism patients and over 15 patients who later progressed to ophthalmopathy. The approximately 97 discovery patients were randomly divided into training and test sets at a 7:3 ratio. Thyroid tissue and blood T-cell repertoires from six Graves' hyperthyroidism patients were also compared in the study. After blood sampling, hyperthyroidism patients were treated with methimazole at a starting dose of 30 mg daily, and ophthalmopathy patients were treated with high-dose intravenous methylprednisolone. The paper reports TCR Vbeta CDR3 sequencing of over 120 peripheral blood samples: 40 or so ophthalmopathy, 75 to 80 hyperthyroidism and around 17 progressor patients. Overall study results and their limits: In cross-validation, a model built on a 13 V-J signature told ophthalmopathy apart from stable hyperthyroidism with approximately 90% sensitivity and about 81% specificity, and in testing the same model reached 80%/75%. During validation, the model predicted progression to ophthalmopathy a median of approximately 6 months ahead of onset, with around 65% sensitivity and 72% to 85% specificity. Most expanded thyroid clonotypes (frequency above 0.001) were also detected in blood, a finding suggesting that blood repertoires may reflect thyroid immune responses. No statistical method was used to set the sample size in advance, and investigators knew the group allocation.

The TCR beta CDR3 regions were amplified from RNA transcripts. The first round of RT-PCR for the TCR CDR3 was performed with the HTBI primer set and the Qiagen OneStep RT-PCR kit. Libraries were constructed in a second round of multiplex PCR, after which size selection and purification were performed. Libraries were sequenced paired-end with 100 bp reads on an Illumina HiSeq2000. The paper's data handling went like this. SOAPnuke was used to process the raw data, throwing out any read that contained adapters or uncalled bases, had a mean Phred below 15, or lacked an exact constant-primer or identifier match. COPE v1.2.5 was used to merge high-quality paired reads, and clonotypes were defined as unique nucleotide sequences. MiTCR v1.1 was used to align clonotypes to the IMGT TRBV, TRBD and TRBJ reference segments. The analysis was restricted to V-J combinations with a frequency above 0.0001, which together covered around 99% of the repertoires. The TCS score was defined as F50 (clonal expansion) divided by E x V (chaos), with BLOSUM62-based TCRdist calculated between CDR3 peptides within each V-J. Welch's t-statistics and random forest reduced approximately 520 V-J features to about 12, which were used in a naive Bayes classifier (R e1071). The public reads were reprocessed in TCRdb via fastp at Q25 and MiXCR, keeping in-frame beta chains. CDR3 protein duplicates are merged, each entry listing the most common genes and DNA. TCRdb's processing, not the authors' own work, is the source of the V and J calls. For this sample the table gives some 300,000 distinct CDR3 sequences, of which 15% to 20% were detected only once. Together, the top ten hold roughly 40% of the sample.

Ophthalmopathy patients had moderately to severely active disease, with a Clinical Activity Score of 3 or more, a NOSPECS grade of 4 or more, and a disease duration of less than 3 months. Exclusion was applied to patients with uncontrolled infections, other autoimmune diseases, pregnancy or lactation. Diagnoses were based on clinical symptoms, serum thyroxine and TRAb, thyroid ultrasound and orbital computed tomography. Ficoll-Paque density gradient centrifugation was used to isolate PBMCs from around 10 ml of fresh peripheral blood. Trizol reagent was used to extract total RNA, and RNA quality was then checked on an Agilent 2100 Bioanalyzer. With regard to this clonotype: Its specific antigen is unknown. The input lacks base qualities; no much larger clone sits a single base away.

Relative to germline, V is missing 3 bases and J is missing 6 bases, with 5 bases of the junction outside any gene match. CDR1 and CDR2 are drawn from the germline V gene: MGHRA, YSYEKL. From cysteine to phenylalanine, the CDR3 is 14 amino acids long. Solely the CDR3 DNA is kept, with 42 bases framed from the first base. This sequence uses TRBV4-1 and TRBJ1-1; 9 central bases correspond to TRBD1. Sequenced: blood. The origin of this receptor is a man aged 50-59 years with Graves' ophthalmopathy. The DNA is as follows: TGCGCCAGCAGCCAGAATTACAGGGGGCCTGAAGCTTTCTTT. This is translated as CASSQNYRGPEAFF.